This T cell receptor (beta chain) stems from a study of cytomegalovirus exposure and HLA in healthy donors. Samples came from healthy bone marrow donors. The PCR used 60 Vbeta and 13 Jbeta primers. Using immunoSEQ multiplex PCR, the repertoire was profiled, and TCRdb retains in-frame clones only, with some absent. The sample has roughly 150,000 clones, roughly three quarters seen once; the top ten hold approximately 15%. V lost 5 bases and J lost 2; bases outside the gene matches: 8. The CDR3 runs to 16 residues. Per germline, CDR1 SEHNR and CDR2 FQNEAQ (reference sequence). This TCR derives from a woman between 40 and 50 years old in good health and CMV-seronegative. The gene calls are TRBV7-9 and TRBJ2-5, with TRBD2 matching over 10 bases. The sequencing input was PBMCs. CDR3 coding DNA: TGTGCCAGCAGCCTGATGGGACTAGCGAAACAAGAGACCCAGTACTTC. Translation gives CASSLMGLAKQETQYF.